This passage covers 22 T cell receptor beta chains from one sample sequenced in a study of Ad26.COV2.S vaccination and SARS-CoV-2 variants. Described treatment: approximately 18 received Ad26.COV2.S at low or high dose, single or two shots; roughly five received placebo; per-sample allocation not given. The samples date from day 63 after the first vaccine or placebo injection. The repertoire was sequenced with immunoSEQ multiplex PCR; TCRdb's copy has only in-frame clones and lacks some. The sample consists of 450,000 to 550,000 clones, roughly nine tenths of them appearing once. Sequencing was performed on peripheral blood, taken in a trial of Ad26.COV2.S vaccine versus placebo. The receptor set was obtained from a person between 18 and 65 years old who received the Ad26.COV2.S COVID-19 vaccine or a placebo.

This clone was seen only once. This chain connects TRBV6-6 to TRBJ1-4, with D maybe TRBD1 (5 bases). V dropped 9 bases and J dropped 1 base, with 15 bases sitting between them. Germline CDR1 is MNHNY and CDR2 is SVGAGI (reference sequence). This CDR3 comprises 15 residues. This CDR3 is CASNVKGLTNEKLFF. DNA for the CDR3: TGTGCCAGTAACGTTAAGGGACTAACTAATGAAAAACTGTTTTTT.

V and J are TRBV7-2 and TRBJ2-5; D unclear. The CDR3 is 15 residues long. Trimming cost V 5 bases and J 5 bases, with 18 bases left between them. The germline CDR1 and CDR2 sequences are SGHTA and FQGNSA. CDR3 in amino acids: CASSLHVLPGETQYF. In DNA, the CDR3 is TGTGCCAGCAGCCTGCACGTTCTTCCCGGGGAGACCCAGTACTTC.

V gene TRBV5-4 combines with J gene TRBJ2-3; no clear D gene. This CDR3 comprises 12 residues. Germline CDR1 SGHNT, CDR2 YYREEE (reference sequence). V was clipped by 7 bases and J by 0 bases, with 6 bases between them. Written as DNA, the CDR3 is TGTGCCAGCGGTACGAGCACAGATACGCAGTATTTT. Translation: CASGTSTDTQYF.

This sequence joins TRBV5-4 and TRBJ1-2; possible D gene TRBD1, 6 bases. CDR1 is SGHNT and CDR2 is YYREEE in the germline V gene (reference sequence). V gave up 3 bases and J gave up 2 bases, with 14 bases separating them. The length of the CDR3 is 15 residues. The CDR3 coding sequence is TGTGCCAGCAGCTCCCGGAGGACAGAGAACTATGGCTACACCTTC. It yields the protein CASSSRRTENYGYTF.

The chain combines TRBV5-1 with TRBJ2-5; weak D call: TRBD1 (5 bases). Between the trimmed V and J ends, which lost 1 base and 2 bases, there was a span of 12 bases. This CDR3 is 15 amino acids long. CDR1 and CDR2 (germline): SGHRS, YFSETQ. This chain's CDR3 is CASSLWADIQETQYF. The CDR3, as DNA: TGCGCCAGCAGCTTGTGGGCGGACATTCAAGAGACCCAGTACTTC.

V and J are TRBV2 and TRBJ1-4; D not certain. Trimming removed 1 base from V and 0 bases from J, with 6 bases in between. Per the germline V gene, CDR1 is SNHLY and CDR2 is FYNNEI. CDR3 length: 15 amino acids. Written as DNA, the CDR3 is TGTGCCAGCAGTGAAGAACACACAACTAATGAAAAACTGTTTTTT. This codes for CASSEEHTTNEKLFF. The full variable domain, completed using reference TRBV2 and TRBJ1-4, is EPEVTQTPSHQVTQMGQEVILRCVPISNHLYFYWYRQILGQKVEFLVSFYNNEISEKSEIFDDQFSVERPDGSNFTLKIRSTKLEDSAMYFCASSEEHTTNEKLFFGSGTQLSVL.

CDR3 nucleotides: TGTGCCAGCAGCTCTATGGACACTTTATCATATGGCTACACCTTC. Its protein product is CASSSMDTLSYGYTF. The chain recombines TRBV7-2 with TRBJ1-2; tentatively, D is TRBD1 (5 bases). V was clipped by 4 bases and J by 5 bases, with 17 bases between them. Germline-derived CDR1 and CDR2 are SGHTA and FQGNSA. The CDR3 consists of 15 residues.

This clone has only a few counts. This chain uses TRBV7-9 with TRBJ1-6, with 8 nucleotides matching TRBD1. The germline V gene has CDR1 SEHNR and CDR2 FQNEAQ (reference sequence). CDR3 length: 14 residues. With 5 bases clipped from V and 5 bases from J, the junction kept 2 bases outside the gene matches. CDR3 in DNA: TGTGCCAGCAGCCCGACAGGGGATAATTCACCCCTCCACTTT. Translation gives CASSPTGDNSPLHF.

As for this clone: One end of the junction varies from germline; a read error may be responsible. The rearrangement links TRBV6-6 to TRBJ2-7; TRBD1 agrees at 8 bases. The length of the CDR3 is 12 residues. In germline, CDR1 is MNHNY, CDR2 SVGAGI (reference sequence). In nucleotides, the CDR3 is TGTGCCAGCAGTTACCTTGGGGGACAGGCTAATTTC. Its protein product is CASSYLGGQANF.

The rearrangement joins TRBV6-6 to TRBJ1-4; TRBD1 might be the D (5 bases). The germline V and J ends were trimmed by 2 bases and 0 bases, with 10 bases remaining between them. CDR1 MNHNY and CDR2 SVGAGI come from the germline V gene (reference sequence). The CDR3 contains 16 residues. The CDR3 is CASSYEGLTTNEKLFF. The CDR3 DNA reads TGTGCCAGCAGTTACGAGGGGTTGACAACTAATGAAAAACTGTTTTTT.

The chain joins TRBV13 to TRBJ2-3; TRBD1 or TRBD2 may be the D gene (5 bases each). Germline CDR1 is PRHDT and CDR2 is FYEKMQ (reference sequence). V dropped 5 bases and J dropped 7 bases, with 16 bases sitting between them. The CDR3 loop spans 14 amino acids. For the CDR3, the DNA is TGTGCCAGCAGCCGCGGGTTGGTGGGGCATACGCAGTATTTT. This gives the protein CASSRGLVGHTQYF.

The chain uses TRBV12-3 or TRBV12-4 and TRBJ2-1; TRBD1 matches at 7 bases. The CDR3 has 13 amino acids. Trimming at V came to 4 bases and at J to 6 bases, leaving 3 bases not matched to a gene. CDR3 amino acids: CASSWDSFNEQFF. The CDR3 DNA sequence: TGTGCCAGCAGTTGGGACAGTTTCAATGAGCAGTTCTTC.

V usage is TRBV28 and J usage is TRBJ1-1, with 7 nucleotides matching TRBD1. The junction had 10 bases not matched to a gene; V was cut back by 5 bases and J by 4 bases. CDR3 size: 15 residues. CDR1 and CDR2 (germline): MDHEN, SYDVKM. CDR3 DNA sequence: TGTGCCAGCAGTCCTAGACAGAACAGGGGCACTGAAGCTTTCTTT. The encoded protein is CASSPRQNRGTEAFF.

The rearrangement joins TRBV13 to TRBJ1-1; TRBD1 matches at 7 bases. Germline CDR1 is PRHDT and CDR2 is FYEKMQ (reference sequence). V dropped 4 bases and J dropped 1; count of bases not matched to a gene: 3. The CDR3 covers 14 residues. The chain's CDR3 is CASSSRTGNTEAFF. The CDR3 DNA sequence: TGTGCCAGCAGCTCCCGGACAGGGAACACTGAAGCTTTCTTT.

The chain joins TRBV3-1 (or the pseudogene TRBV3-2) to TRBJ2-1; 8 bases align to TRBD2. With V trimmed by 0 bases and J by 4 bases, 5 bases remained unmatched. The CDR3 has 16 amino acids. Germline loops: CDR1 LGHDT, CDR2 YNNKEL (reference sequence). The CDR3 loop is CASSQEVAGRYNEQFF. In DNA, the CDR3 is TGTGCCAGCAGCCAAGAGGTAGCGGGGCGATACAATGAGCAGTTCTTC.

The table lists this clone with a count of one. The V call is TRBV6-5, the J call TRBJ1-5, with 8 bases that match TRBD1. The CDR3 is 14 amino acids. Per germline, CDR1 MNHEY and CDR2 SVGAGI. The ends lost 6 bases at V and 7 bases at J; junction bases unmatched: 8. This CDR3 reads CASSGQGGEQPQHF. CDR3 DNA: TGTGCCAGCAGCGGACAGGGTGGAGAACAGCCCCAGCATTTT.

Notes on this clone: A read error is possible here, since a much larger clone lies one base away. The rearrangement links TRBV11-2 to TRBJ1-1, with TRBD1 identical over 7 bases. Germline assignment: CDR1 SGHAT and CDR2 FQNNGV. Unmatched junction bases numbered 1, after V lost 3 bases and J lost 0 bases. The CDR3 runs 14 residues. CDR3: CASSFGTVNTEAFF. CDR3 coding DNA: TGTGCCAGCAGCTTCGGGACAGTGAACACTGAAGCTTTCTTT.

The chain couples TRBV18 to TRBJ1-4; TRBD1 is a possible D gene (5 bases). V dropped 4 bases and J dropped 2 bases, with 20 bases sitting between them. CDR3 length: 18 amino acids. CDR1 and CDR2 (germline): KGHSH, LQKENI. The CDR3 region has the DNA TGTGCCAGCTCACTTAGACAGAGGCGGATTGTCACTAATGAAAAACTGTTTTTT. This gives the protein CASSLRQRRIVTNEKLFF.

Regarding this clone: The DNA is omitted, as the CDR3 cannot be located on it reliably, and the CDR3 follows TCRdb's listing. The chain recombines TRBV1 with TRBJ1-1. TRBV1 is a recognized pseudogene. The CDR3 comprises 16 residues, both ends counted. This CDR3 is CTSSQPRVAAGTEAFF.

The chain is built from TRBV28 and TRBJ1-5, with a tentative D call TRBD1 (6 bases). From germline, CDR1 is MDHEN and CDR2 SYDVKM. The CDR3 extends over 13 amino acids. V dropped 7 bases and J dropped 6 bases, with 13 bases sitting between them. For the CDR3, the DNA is TGTGCCAGCACCGGGGGCGCGAGTCAGCCCCAGCATTTT. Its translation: CASTGGASQPQHF.

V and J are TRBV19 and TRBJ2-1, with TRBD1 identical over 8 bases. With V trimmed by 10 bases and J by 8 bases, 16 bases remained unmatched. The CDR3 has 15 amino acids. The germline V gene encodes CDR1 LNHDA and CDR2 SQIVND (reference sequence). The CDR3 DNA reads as TGTGCCACACAAGGAGACAGGGGTTTAAGCGATGAGCAGTTCTTC. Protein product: CATQGDRGLSDEQFF.

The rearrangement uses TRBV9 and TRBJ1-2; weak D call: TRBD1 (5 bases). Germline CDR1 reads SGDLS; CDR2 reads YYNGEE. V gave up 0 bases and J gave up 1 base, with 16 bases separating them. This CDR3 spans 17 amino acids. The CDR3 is CASSVGRGAAINYGYTF. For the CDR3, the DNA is TGTGCCAGCAGCGTAGGGAGAGGGGCCGCAATTAACTATGGCTACACCTTC.